This TCR beta chain is from a study of shared clonotypes between healthy human individuals. The CDR3 consists of 15 residues. Germline CDR1 SGHTA, CDR2 FQGNSA. V trimming: 4 bases; J trimming: 10 bases; junction bases outside the gene matches: 12. Points on this clone: What it recognizes is unknown.

Splitting the CD4+ cells yielded a CD45RA+ naive subset and a CD45RA-negative memory subset. The data were produced by immunoSEQ multiplex PCR, yet TCRdb's version contains in-frame clones alone and is incomplete. The sample records about 2.3 million clones, 85% to 95% being singletons. Study results and limitations: Shared clonotypes: about 5% naive CD4, under 4% naive CD8, less than 2.5% memory CD4, around 0.4% memory CD8.

This sequence originates from a man younger than 30 in good health. Some clones in this sample may be carry-over from other donors' samples. This chain uses TRBV7-2 with TRBJ1-5, with 8 bases lining up with TRBD1. The sample was naive CD4+ T cells from PBMCs. Subset defined: CD45RA+ positively selected. As DNA, the CDR3 is TGTGCCAGCAGCTCACCGCCCGGGACAGGATTTCCCCAGCATTTT. Protein product: CASSSPPGTGFPQHF.